Following are 8 T cell receptor beta chains from one sample sequenced in a study of graft-versus-host responses after intestinal transplantation. The data were produced by immunoSEQ multiplex PCR, yet TCRdb's version contains in-frame clones alone and is incomplete. The sample includes approximately 37,000 clones, about nine tenths of them seen just once. The source material was PBMCs, sampled approximately 270 days after transplant. Every receptor here comes from a human patient who received an intestinal transplant, so some T cells may come from the graft donor.

There are a few counts of this clone. The chain has TRBV27 and TRBJ2-7; a weak D match, TRBD1 (5 bases). Trimming left V 5 bases short and J 6 bases short, with 11 bases between. Germline lookup yields CDR1 MNHEY and CDR2 SMNVEV (reference sequence). The length of the CDR3 is 12 residues. The CDR3 DNA is TGTGCCAGCAGTCCCACAGGAGCCGAGCAGTACTTC. This translates into CASSPTGAEQYF.

The chain links TRBV2 to TRBJ2-1, with TRBD2 identical over 13 bases. This CDR3 contains 16 residues. Unmatched junction bases numbered 9, after V lost 8 bases and J lost 5 bases. Germline CDR1 SNHLY, CDR2 FYNNEI. The CDR3 protein is CASGTSGTIVNNEQFF. CDR3 sequence (DNA): TGTGCCAGCGGGACTAGCGGGACAATCGTAAACAATGAGCAGTTCTTC.

V and J are TRBV7-8 and TRBJ1-2; no reliable D call. Trimming cost V 8 bases and J 4 bases, with 11 bases left between them. CDR1 is SGHVS, CDR2 FQNEAQ, per germline. There are 12 residues in the CDR3. Here the CDR3 reads CASGGPFYGYTF. CDR3 bases: TGTGCCAGCGGAGGACCGTTCTATGGCTACACCTTC. The full variable domain, completed using reference TRBV7-8 and TRBJ1-2, is GAGVSQSPRYKVAKRGQDVALRCDPISGHVSLFWYQQALGQGPEFLTYFQNEAQLDKSGLPSDRFFAERPEGSVSTLKIQRTQQEDSAVYLCASGGPFYGYTFGSGTRLTVV.

The V gene is TRBV27, the J gene TRBJ2-7; 9 bases map to TRBD1. CDR3 size: 12 residues. The trim removed 8 bases at V and 4 bases at J, leaving 3 bases unmatched. The germline gives CDR1 MNHEY, CDR2 SMNVEV (reference sequence). The CDR3 reads CASPGQGYEQYF. DNA for the CDR3: TGTGCCAGCCCGGGACAGGGTTACGAGCAGTACTTC.

This clone was counted a single time. The gene calls are TRBV19 and TRBJ2-7; TRBD2 aligns across 7 bases. Germline CDR1 and CDR2: LNHDA and SQIVND (reference sequence). The junction had 10 bases not matched to a gene; V was cut back by 6 bases and J by 5 bases. This CDR3 contains 14 residues. In DNA, the CDR3 is TGTGCCAGTAGGGGGGGGGTGGCTAGTGACGAGCAGTACTTC. Its protein is CASRGGVASDEQYF.

In DNA, the CDR3 is TGTGCCAGCAGCGCCGGGACTAGCGGGGTACTCACAGATACGCAGTATTTT. Encoded protein: CASSAGTSGVLTDTQYF. The chain couples TRBV9 to TRBJ2-3; 13 bases are shared with TRBD2. The germline gives CDR1 SGDLS, CDR2 YYNGEE. This CDR3 comprises 17 residues. V was clipped by 3 bases and J by 2 bases; unmatched bases: 6.

The gene calls are TRBV7-8 and TRBJ1-6; D call uncertain. From germline, CDR1 is SGHVS and CDR2 FQNEAQ. Deletions cut 6 bases from V and 7 bases from J, with 10 bases between. This CDR3 region has 13 residues. The chain's CDR3 is CASSGQENSPLHF. The CDR3 DNA sequence: TGTGCCAGCAGTGGGCAGGAGAATTCACCCCTCCACTTT.

This clone has more than one count but fewer than ten. The gene calls are TRBV5-4 and TRBJ2-7; D unresolved. The germline CDR1 and CDR2 sequences are SGHNT and YYREEE (reference sequence). V lost 4 bases and J lost 3, with 2 bases in between. The length of the CDR3 is 10 residues. CDR3 sequence: CASSLYEQYF. The CDR3 nucleotides read TGTGCCAGCAGCCTCTACGAGCAGTACTTC.